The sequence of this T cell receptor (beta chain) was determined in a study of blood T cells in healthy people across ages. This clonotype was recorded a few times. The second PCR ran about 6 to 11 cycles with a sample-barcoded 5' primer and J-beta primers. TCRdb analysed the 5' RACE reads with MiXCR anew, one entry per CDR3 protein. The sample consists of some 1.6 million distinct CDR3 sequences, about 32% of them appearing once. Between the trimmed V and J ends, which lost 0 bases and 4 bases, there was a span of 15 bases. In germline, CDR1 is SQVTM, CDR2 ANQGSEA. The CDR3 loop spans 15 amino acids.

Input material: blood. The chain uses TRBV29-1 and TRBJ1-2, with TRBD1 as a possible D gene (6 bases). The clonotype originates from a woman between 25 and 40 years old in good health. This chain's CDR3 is CSVEDRGRRGYGYTF. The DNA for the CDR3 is TGCAGCGTTGAAGATCGGGGGCGCCGAGGCTATGGCTACACCTTC.